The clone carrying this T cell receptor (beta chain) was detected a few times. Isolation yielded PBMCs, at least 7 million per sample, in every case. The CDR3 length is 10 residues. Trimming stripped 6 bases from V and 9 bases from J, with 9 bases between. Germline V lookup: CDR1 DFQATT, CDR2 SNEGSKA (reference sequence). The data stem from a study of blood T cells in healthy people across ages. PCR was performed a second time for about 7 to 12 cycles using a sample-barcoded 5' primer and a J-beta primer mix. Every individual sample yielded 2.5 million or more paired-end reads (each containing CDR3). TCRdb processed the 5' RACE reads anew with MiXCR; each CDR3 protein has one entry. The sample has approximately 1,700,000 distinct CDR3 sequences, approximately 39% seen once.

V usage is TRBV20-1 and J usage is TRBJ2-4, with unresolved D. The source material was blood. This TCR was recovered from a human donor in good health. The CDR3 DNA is TGCAGTGCGGCTTCTGGCATTCAGTACTTC. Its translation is CSAASGIQYF.